This T cell receptor beta chain originates from a study of control samples from healthy donors and cancer patients. Produced via immunoSEQ multiplex PCR; TCRdb's table is partial and in-frame only. The top ten clones hold over 1.3% of a sample with roughly 200,000 clones, over 80% of them seen once. In germline, CDR1 is LGHDT, CDR2 YNNKEL (reference sequence). The V end lost 0 bases, the J end lost 4 bases, and 4 bases lay between the germline ends. The CDR3 is 13 amino acids. The sample comprised blood. This chain joins TRBV3-1 (or the pseudogene TRBV3-2) and TRBJ2-1; no definite D call. This TCR derives from a man between 18 and 35 years old in good health. CDR3 sequence (DNA): TGTGCCAGCAGCCAAGATCGATACAATGAGCAGTTCTTC. Protein sequence: CASSQDRYNEQFF.